These 5 T cell receptor beta chains originate from one sample sequenced in a study of cytomegalovirus exposure and HLA in healthy donors. The table came from immunoSEQ multiplex PCR; TCRdb's copy has only in-frame clones and leaves some out. The sample lists some 170,000 clones, roughly 89% occurring once. Material: PBMCs. Receptors originate from a man between 18 and 29 years old in good health and CMV-seropositive.

The table lists this clone with a few counts. The CDR3 DNA follows: TGCGCCAGCAGCTTGGTGCGGAAGATGGATGGCTACACCTTC. Translating gives CASSLVRKMDGYTF. The rearrangement links TRBV5-1 to TRBJ1-2; no definite D call. This CDR3 comprises 14 residues. Trimming took 0 bases from V and 6 from J, leaving 12 bases between them. Germline V gives CDR1 SGHRS, CDR2 YFSETQ.

V and J are TRBV30 and TRBJ2-7; no clear D gene. V was pared by 1 base and J by 3 bases, with 19 bases between. The CDR3 consists of 16 residues. Per germline, CDR1 GTSNPN and CDR2 SVGIG (reference sequence). The DNA of the CDR3 is TGTGCCTGGAGTGACCGCCGGTTCAAGCCCAACTACGAGCAGTACTTC. Translation gives CAWSDRRFKPNYEQYF.

The rearrangement joins TRBV19 to TRBJ2-3; 8 nucleotides align to TRBD2. This CDR3 has 14 residues. The ends lost 7 bases at V and 0 bases at J; junction bases unmatched: 3. CDR1 is LNHDA, CDR2 SQIVND, per germline (reference sequence). CDR3 sequence: CASKGGGSTDTQYF. Here the CDR3 DNA reads TGTGCCAGTAAAGGCGGGGGGAGCACAGATACGCAGTATTTT.

The chain carries TRBV4-2 and TRBJ2-1; TRBD1 matches at 8 bases. The CDR3 is made up of 16 amino acids. The V and J ends lost 0 bases and 4 bases, in that order; junction bases with no gene match: 5. The V gene's germline CDR1 is LGHNA and CDR2 YNFKEQ. The CDR3 sequence is CASSQEQGASYNEQFF. The DNA for the CDR3 is TGTGCCAGCAGCCAAGAGCAGGGGGCATCATACAATGAGCAGTTCTTC.

This clone has only a few counts. The CDR3 DNA follows: TGTGCCAGCAGCCCCCAGGGTATCTCCGGGGAGCTGTTTTTT. Amino acids: CASSPQGISGELFF. V and J are TRBV7-8 and TRBJ2-2; tentative D call: TRBD1 (5 bases). Germline CDR1 and CDR2: SGHVS and FQNEAQ. V dropped 5 bases and J dropped 6 bases, with 13 bases sitting between them. This CDR3 has 14 amino acids.